A single sample gave rise to the 30 T cell receptor beta chains below, sequenced in a study of T cell responses to AZD1222 COVID-19 vaccine. The method was immunoSEQ multiplex PCR; TCRdb's version includes in-frame clones alone and lacks a portion of them. The data contain roughly 150,000 clones, around 87% of them singletons. Sequenced material: peripheral blood, taken 28 days after the second AZD1222 dose. The receptors were sampled from an adult who received the AZD1222 COVID-19 vaccine.

This clone was seen more than once but under ten times. The chain employs TRBV29-1 and TRBJ2-7; D not resolved. The CDR3 has 18 amino acids. Per germline, CDR1 SQVTM and CDR2 ANQGSEA. With 0 bases removed from V and 0 bases from J, the gap between germline ends came to 21 bases. The CDR3: CSVEEETNEKTNSYEQYF. DNA for the CDR3: TGCAGCGTTGAAGAAGAAACCAACGAAAAAACTAACTCCTACGAGCAGTACTTC.

The genes are TRBV28 and TRBJ1-3; D remains ambiguous. V dropped 4 bases and J dropped 1 base, with 14 bases sitting between them. This CDR3 spans 16 amino acids. From germline, CDR1 is MDHEN and CDR2 SYDVKM. CDR3 in DNA: TGTGCCAGCAGTTCCGCCGGGTCGGAATCTGGAAACACCATATATTTT. It encodes CASSSAGSESGNTIYF.

The chain combines TRBV5-1 with TRBJ1-6; 7 nucleotides agree with TRBD1. This CDR3 is built from 16 residues. The V gene end was trimmed by 0 bases and the J gene end by 3 bases; junction bases not matched to a gene: 3. Germline-derived CDR1 and CDR2 are SGHRS and YFSETQ. The CDR3 DNA follows: TGCGCCAGCAGCTTGGGGGACAGCAGCTATAATTCACCCCTCCACTTT. Translated, it gives CASSLGDSSYNSPLHF. Complete variable domain (other parts from reference TRBV5-1 and TRBJ1-6): KAGVTQTPRYLIKTRGQQVTLSCSPISGHRSVSWYQQTPGQGLQFLFEYFSETQRNKGNFPGRFSGRQFSNSRSEMNVSTLELGDSALYLCASSLGDSSYNSPLHFGNGTRLTVT.

This clone was seen a single time. The chain combines TRBV9 with TRBJ2-1; D uncertain. V gave up 0 bases and J gave up 6 bases, with 16 bases separating them. The CDR3 covers 16 residues. Germline V gene data show CDR1 as SGDLS and CDR2 as YYNGEE. The CDR3 coding sequence is TGTGCCAGCAGCGTAGAGGAGTCCCCATGGCCCAATGAGCAGTTCTTC. Translated, it gives CASSVEESPWPNEQFF.

The rearrangement joins TRBV7-2 to TRBJ2-7, with 9 bases lining up with TRBD1. The CDR3 sequence is 16 residues long. CDR1 and CDR2 (germline): SGHTA, FQGNSA. The junction had 8 bases not matched to a gene; V was cut back by 3 bases and J by 2 bases. The CDR3 DNA reads as TGTGCCAGCAGCTTTAGGACAGGGGCAGGGACCTACGAGCAGTACTTC. It codes for CASSFRTGAGTYEQYF. Complete variable domain (other parts from reference TRBV7-2 and TRBJ2-7): GAGVSQSPSNKVTEKGKDVELRCDPISGHTALYWYRQSLGQGLEFLIYFQGNSAPDKSGLPSDRFSAERTGGSVSTLTIQRTQQEDSAVYLCASSFRTGAGTYEQYFGPGTRLTVT.

The gene calls are TRBV27 and TRBJ1-1; possible D gene TRBD1, 5 bases. Trimming stripped 2 bases from V and 1 base from J, with 11 bases between. Germline CDR1 reads MNHEY; CDR2 reads SMNVEV (reference sequence). This CDR3 is 15 amino acids long. The DNA of the CDR3 is TGTGCCAGCAGTTTAACGGCCGGGGCGAACACTGAAGCTTTCTTT. This translates into CASSLTAGANTEAFF.

The V gene is TRBV3-1 (or the pseudogene TRBV3-2), the J gene TRBJ1-1; 7 positions agree with TRBD1. The V and J ends lost 3 bases and 4 bases, in that order; junction bases with no gene match: 2. CDR1 is LGHDT and CDR2 is YNNKEL in the germline V gene (reference sequence). This CDR3 has 13 residues. The CDR3 DNA reads as TGTGCCAGCAGCCATCAGGGGGTCACTGAAGCTTTCTTT. The encoded protein is CASSHQGVTEAFF.

The chain joins TRBV20-1 to TRBJ1-2; D not certain. The V gene lost 8 bases and the J gene lost 8 bases, with 6 bases spanning the gap. The CDR3 totals 8 residues. The germline V gene encodes CDR1 DFQATT and CDR2 SNEGSKA (reference sequence). CDR3 protein: CSPGGYTF. The CDR3, as DNA: TGCAGTCCTGGGGGCTACACCTTC.

This clone was counted many times. V is TRBV24-1 and J is TRBJ2-1; TRBD1 matches 7 bases. Looked up from germline, CDR1 is KGHDR and CDR2 is SFDVKD. This CDR3 has 15 amino acids. V lost 0 bases and J lost 7; bases outside the gene matches: 5. The chain's CDR3 is CATSDLGRGHNEQFF. For the CDR3, the DNA is TGTGCCACCAGTGATTTGGGTAGGGGGCATAATGAGCAGTTCTTC.

The genes are TRBV5-1 and TRBJ1-2, with D uncertain. Between the trimmed V and J ends, which lost 3 bases and 8 bases, there was a span of 11 bases. This CDR3 comprises 12 residues. Germline V gives CDR1 SGHRS, CDR2 YFSETQ. CDR3 sequence (DNA): TGCGCCAGCAGCTACGATACCGCGGGCTACACCTTC. Residues: CASSYDTAGYTF.

The genes are TRBV9 and TRBJ2-3, with 11 nucleotides matching TRBD1. Germline lookup yields CDR1 SGDLS and CDR2 YYNGEE. The CDR3 runs to 18 residues. The J segment lost 3 bases and the V segment lost 0 bases, leaving 9 bases of the junction unmatched. Here the CDR3 reads CASSVDPRTGGWTDTQYF. The CDR3 nucleotides are TGTGCCAGCAGCGTAGACCCAAGGACAGGGGGCTGGACAGATACGCAGTATTTT.

The rearrangement joins TRBV18 to TRBJ1-1; D remains ambiguous. The germline V gene encodes CDR1 KGHSH and CDR2 LQKENI. With 3 bases removed from V and 7 bases from J, the gap between germline ends came to 12 bases. The CDR3 has 13 residues. The CDR3 coding sequence is TGTGCCAGCTCACCGGGAGGCACGAATGAAGCTTTCTTT. It specifies CASSPGGTNEAFF.

The chain combines TRBV27 with TRBJ1-1, with TRBD1 identical over 9 bases. The germline gives CDR1 MNHEY, CDR2 SMNVEV (reference sequence). V shed 2 bases and J 5 bases; nucleotides not matched to a gene: 3. CDR3 length: 14 residues. The DNA of the CDR3 is TGTGCCAGCAGTTTAGCGACAGGGGGGACTGAAGCTTTCTTT. As protein: CASSLATGGTEAFF.

The rearrangement joins TRBV5-6 to TRBJ1-2, with no clear D. Germline CDR1 is SGHDT and CDR2 is YYEEEE. CDR3 length: 13 residues. V was pared by 3 bases and J by 8 bases, with 14 bases between. In DNA, the CDR3 is TGTGCCAGCAGCTACGTCCCGGAGGGCGGCTACACCTTC. Protein: CASSYVPEGGYTF.

This clone was detected only a few times. V and J are TRBV6-2 or TRBV6-3 and TRBJ2-7; the match to TRBD1 covers 11 bases. The germline CDR1 and CDR2 sequences are MNHEY and SVGEGT. With V trimmed by 2 bases and J by 3 bases, 3 bases remained unmatched. The CDR3 spans 15 residues. The CDR3 DNA is TGTGCCAGCAGTTACGGCGGGACAGGGGGCTACGAGCAGTACTTC. Translating gives CASSYGGTGGYEQYF.

This chain joins TRBV7-2 and TRBJ2-3; 10 nucleotides agree with TRBD2. The CDR3 runs 15 residues. V shed 6 bases and J 4 bases; nucleotides not matched to a gene: 7. CDR1 is SGHTA, CDR2 FQGNSA, per germline. In DNA, the CDR3 is TGTGCCAGCAGTCGAGGAGCGGGAGGGGCAGATACGCAGTATTTT. Translating it yields CASSRGAGGADTQYF. The complete variable domain, with remaining parts taken from reference TRBV7-2 and TRBJ2-3, reads GAGVSQSPSNKVTEKGKDVELRCDPISGHTALYWYRQSLGQGLEFLIYFQGNSAPDKSGLPSDRFSAERTGGSVSTLTIQRTQQEDSAVYLCASSRGAGGADTQYFGPGTRLTVL.

The gene calls are TRBV5-1 and TRBJ2-7, with D possibly being TRBD2 (5 bases). This CDR3 spans 11 amino acids. V was shortened by 5 bases and J by 6 bases, with 9 bases between the two germline ends. Germline V CDR1 and CDR2: SGHRS, YFSETQ. The CDR3 reads CASRDFSEQYF. CDR3 in DNA: TGCGCCAGCAGGGACTTTTCCGAGCAGTACTTC.

V usage is TRBV5-4 and J usage is TRBJ2-1; 9 bases are a match to TRBD2. V lost 3 bases and J lost 8; bases outside the gene matches: 9. The CDR3 contains 15 residues. The germline V gene encodes CDR1 SGHNT and CDR2 YYREEE (reference sequence). The CDR3 region has the DNA TGTGCCAGCAGCTCCGGACTAGCGAGTAGGCATGAGCAGTTCTTC. It codes for CASSSGLASRHEQFF.

This chain connects TRBV30 to TRBJ2-7; possibly TRBD1 for D (6 bases). The CDR3 is 14 residues long. Trimming took off 2 bases at V and 0 bases at J, with 11 bases between the two ends. Germline CDR1 reads GTSNPN; CDR2 reads SVGIG (reference sequence). CDR3 region: CAWSLQGSSYEQYF. For the CDR3, the DNA is TGTGCCTGGAGTTTACAGGGAAGCTCCTACGAGCAGTACTTC.

The chain has TRBV7-9 and TRBJ2-3; D uncertain. Germline V gives CDR1 SEHNR, CDR2 FQNEAQ (reference sequence). Deletions cut 3 bases from V and 4 bases from J, with 11 bases between. The CDR3 runs to 14 residues. CDR3 sequence reads: CASSLGIAADTQYF. Here the CDR3 DNA reads TGTGCCAGCAGCTTGGGTATCGCGGCAGATACGCAGTATTTT.

This clone occurred once. This CDR3 is CASSPTGGTEAFF. The CDR3 bases are TGTGCCAGCAGTCCGACAGGGGGGACTGAAGCTTTCTTT. The V gene is TRBV6-5, the J gene TRBJ1-1, with 9 nucleotides matching TRBD1. The CDR3 sequence is 13 residues long. J lost 5 bases, V lost 5 bases, and 3 bases had no gene match. Looked up from germline, CDR1 is MNHEY and CDR2 is SVGAGI.

This chain joins TRBV28 and TRBJ1-1; 7 bases are shared with TRBD1. The J segment lost 3 bases and the V segment lost 6 bases, leaving 10 bases of the junction unmatched. Per germline, CDR1 MDHEN and CDR2 SYDVKM. This CDR3 has 15 amino acids. The CDR3, as DNA: TGTGCCAGCAGGGGATCGACAGGGTACGACACTGAAGCTTTCTTT. It codes for CASRGSTGYDTEAFF.

The chain employs TRBV10-3 and TRBJ1-2; TRBD1 might be the D (6 bases). Per germline, CDR1 ENHRY and CDR2 SYGVKD. The CDR3 consists of 17 residues. Trimming removed 2 bases from V and 3 bases from J, with 19 bases in between. The CDR3 reads CAISEAHTWWGHYGYTF. CDR3 DNA sequence: TGTGCCATCAGTGAGGCCCACACTTGGTGGGGGCACTATGGCTACACCTTC.

A note on this clone: An end of the junction differs from the germline gene, which may be a read error. The chain combines TRBV28 with TRBJ1-4; D not resolved. This CDR3 has 13 residues. CDR1 and CDR2 (germline): MDHEN, SYDVKM. The CDR3 sequence: CASSFSSPGTVSF. The CDR3 DNA sequence: TGTGCCAGCAGTTTCTCCTCTCCAGGCACAGTGTCTTTT.

This sequence joins TRBV7-6 and TRBJ2-1; 10 bases map to TRBD2. Germline loops: CDR1 SGHVS, CDR2 FNYEAQ. The CDR3 extends over 14 amino acids. J gave up 7 bases and V 3 bases, and 3 bases lay outside the gene matches. The CDR3: CASSLGLALNEQFF. As DNA, the CDR3 is TGTGCCAGCAGCTTGGGACTAGCGCTAAATGAGCAGTTCTTC.

The V gene is TRBV13, the J gene TRBJ2-1; TRBD2 agrees at 9 bases. With V trimmed by 5 bases and J by 4 bases, 6 bases remained unmatched. Germline lookup yields CDR1 PRHDT and CDR2 FYEKMQ (reference sequence). CDR3 length equals 15 residues. In nucleotides, the CDR3 is TGTGCCAGCAGCATTAGCGGGAGTAATTACAATGAGCAGTTCTTC. This codes for CASSISGSNYNEQFF.

This sequence joins TRBV7-2 and TRBJ1-3; no clear D. Germline V gene sequence: CDR1 SGHTA, CDR2 FQGNSA. V shed 3 bases and J shed 6 bases, with 15 bases lying between them. This CDR3 spans 15 amino acids. CDR3 bases: TGTGCCAGCAGCTTGGCCGGTGACAACGTAAACACCATATATTTT. Translated, it gives CASSLAGDNVNTIYF.

The V call is TRBV15, the J call TRBJ2-7; 12 bases map to TRBD2. Germline V gene lookup returns CDR1 LNHNV and CDR2 YYDKDF (reference sequence). The CDR3 is made up of 15 amino acids. The V gene end was trimmed by 5 bases and the J gene end by 2 bases; junction bases not matched to a gene: 4. CDR3 amino acids: CATSPRLAGAYEQYF. The CDR3 nucleotides are TGTGCCACCAGCCCGAGACTAGCGGGAGCCTACGAGCAGTACTTC.

The gene calls are TRBV7-3 and TRBJ2-3; tentatively, D is TRBD2 (6 bases). Between the trimmed V and J ends, which lost 1 base and 6 bases, there was a span of 11 bases. Germline values: CDR1 SGHTA, CDR2 FQGTGA. The CDR3 contains 14 residues. The DNA of the CDR3 is TGTGCCAGCAGCTTAATCGGGACTGATGATACGCAGTATTTT. This encodes CASSLIGTDDTQYF.

The chain joins TRBV5-1 to TRBJ1-1; D uncertain. Germline-derived CDR1 and CDR2 are SGHRS and YFSETQ. The CDR3 contains 13 residues. V lost 0 bases, J lost 3 bases, and 6 bases lay in between. CDR3 sequence: CASSLASDTEAFF. DNA for the CDR3: TGCGCCAGCAGCTTGGCTAGTGACACTGAAGCTTTCTTT.